This T cell receptor (beta chain) derives from a study of cytomegalovirus exposure and HLA in healthy donors. Study background: The 110 million or so unique TCR beta sequences, from roughly 170 million T cells, were found by an earlier analysis. Around 77 million unique TCRs from HLA-typed donors made up an early data release. Study results and caveats: In a later analysis, V- and J-gene trimming of beta chains associated with a DCLRE1C missense variant, replicated independently. TCR beta chains numbering roughly 150 were designated cytomegalovirus-associated.

The PCR was carried out with 60 Vbeta primers and 13 Jbeta primers. Sequencing used immunoSEQ multiplex PCR; TCRdb keeps in-frame clones, though not all of them. The profile covers over 40,000 clones, with about 60% appearing a single time and about 12% taken by the ten largest. This clone was found a few times. Its matching antigen is unknown. With 1 base removed from V and 0 bases from J, the gap between germline ends came to 16 bases. The germline V gene has CDR1 KGHSH and CDR2 LQKENI. CDR3 length equals 18 residues. The source material was PBMCs. The chain is built from TRBV18 and TRBJ1-5; D gene unclear. This clonotype was sampled from a man aged 55 to 69 in good health and CMV-seropositive. The CDR3 DNA reads TGTGCCAGCTCACCACGGGAGATAAACGTTAATAGCAATCAGCCCCAGCATTTT. Translated: CASSPREINVNSNQPQHF.